The clone carrying this T cell receptor beta chain was counted once. These data belong to a study of blood T cell repertoires in COVID-19. Study summary: Italy, Spain and the United States were the sources of the convalescent and acute COVID-19 samples.

CDR1 LGHDT and CDR2 YNNKEL come from the germline V gene (reference sequence). CDR3 size: 12 residues. The ends were cut back, 0 bases at V and 13 bases at J, with 12 bases in the middle. Only in-frame clones appear in the TCRdb table, and some are missing; sequencing was by immunoSEQ multiplex PCR. This table has 240,000 or so clones, approximately 85% appearing once. The specimen was peripheral blood. The receptor was isolated from an older woman with active or convalescent COVID-19. This chain links TRBV3-1 (or the pseudogene TRBV3-2) with TRBJ2-5; a possible D gene is TRBD2 (5 bases). The CDR3 region has the DNA TGTGCCAGCAGCCAAGATAAGGTAGCGTGGTACTTC. This translates into CASSQDKVAWYF.